This T cell receptor beta chain derives from a study of cytomegalovirus exposure and HLA in healthy donors. It was with 60 Vbeta and 13 Jbeta primers that the PCR ran. Measured with immunoSEQ multiplex PCR; TCRdb has only the in-frame clones, and not every one. Here the sample spans tens of thousands of clones, 60% to 70% being singletons. The germline gives CDR1 LNHDA, CDR2 SQIVND (reference sequence). V shed 11 bases, J shed 3 bases, and the junction held 6 bases outside the gene matches. The CDR3 runs to 14 residues. The chain joins TRBV19 to TRBJ2-2; TRBD1 matches 10 bases. The receptor comes from a man aged 60-69 years in good health and CMV-seropositive. The sequencing sample was made of PBMCs. As DNA, the CDR3 is TGTGCCGTCCGGGACAGGGGCTACACCGGGGAGCTGTTTTTT. This sequence encodes CAVRDRGYTGELFF.